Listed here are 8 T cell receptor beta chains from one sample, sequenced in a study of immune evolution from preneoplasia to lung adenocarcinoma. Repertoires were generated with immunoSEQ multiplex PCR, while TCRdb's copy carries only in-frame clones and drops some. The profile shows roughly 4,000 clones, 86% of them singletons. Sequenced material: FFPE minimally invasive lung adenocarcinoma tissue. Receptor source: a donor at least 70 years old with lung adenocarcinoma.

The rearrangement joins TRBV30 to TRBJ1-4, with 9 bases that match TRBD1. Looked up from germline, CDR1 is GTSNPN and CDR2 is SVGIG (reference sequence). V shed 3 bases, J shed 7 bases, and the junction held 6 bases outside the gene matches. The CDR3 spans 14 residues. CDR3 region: CAWREQGAGEKLFF. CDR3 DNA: TGTGCCTGGAGGGAACAGGGGGCAGGTGAAAAACTGTTTTTT. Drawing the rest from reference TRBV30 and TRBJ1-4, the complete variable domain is SQTIHQWPATLVQPVGSPLSLECTVEGTSNPNLYWYRQAAGRGLQLLFYSVGIGQISSEVPQNLSASRPQDRQFILSSKKLLLSDSGFYLCAWREQGAGEKLFFGSGTQLSVL.

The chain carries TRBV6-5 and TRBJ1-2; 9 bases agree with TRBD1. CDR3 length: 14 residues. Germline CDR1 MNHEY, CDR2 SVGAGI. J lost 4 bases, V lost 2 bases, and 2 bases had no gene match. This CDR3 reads CASSYGTGTYGYTF. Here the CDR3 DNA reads TGTGCCAGCAGTTACGGGACAGGGACCTATGGCTACACCTTC.

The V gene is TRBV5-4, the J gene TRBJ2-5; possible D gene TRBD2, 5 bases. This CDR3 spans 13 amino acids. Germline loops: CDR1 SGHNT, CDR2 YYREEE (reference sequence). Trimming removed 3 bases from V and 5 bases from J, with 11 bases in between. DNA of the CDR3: TGTGCCAGCAGCTCAGGACTGATCGAGACCCAGTACTTC. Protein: CASSSGLIETQYF.

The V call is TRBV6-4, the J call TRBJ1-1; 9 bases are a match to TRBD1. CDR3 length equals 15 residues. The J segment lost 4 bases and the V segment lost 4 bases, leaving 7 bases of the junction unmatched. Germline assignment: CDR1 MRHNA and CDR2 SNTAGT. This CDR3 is CASSAFTGGLTEAFF. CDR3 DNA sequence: TGTGCCAGCAGTGCCTTCACAGGGGGCCTCACTGAAGCTTTCTTT.

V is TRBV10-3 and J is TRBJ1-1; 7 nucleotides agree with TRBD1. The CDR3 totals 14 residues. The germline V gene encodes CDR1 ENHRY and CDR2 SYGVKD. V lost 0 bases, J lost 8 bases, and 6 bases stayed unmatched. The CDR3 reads CAISESWDSREAFF. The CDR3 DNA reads TGTGCCATCAGTGAGTCTTGGGACAGCCGAGAAGCTTTCTTT.

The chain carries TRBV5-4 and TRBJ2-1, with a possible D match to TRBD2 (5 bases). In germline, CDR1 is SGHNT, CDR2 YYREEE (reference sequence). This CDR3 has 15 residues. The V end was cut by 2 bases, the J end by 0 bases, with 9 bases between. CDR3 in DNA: TGTGCCAGCAGCTTTGATACTAGCTCCTACAATGAGCAGTTCTTC. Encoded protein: CASSFDTSSYNEQFF.

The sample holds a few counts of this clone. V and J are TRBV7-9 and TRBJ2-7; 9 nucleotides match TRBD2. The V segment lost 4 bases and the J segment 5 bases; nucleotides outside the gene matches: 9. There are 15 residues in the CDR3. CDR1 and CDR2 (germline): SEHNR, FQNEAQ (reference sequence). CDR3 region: CASSYISGSGNEQYF. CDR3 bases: TGTGCCAGCAGCTATATTAGCGGGAGTGGGAACGAGCAGTACTTC.

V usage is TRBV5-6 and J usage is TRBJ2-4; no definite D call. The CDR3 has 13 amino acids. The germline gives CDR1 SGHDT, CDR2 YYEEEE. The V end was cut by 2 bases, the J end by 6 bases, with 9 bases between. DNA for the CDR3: TGTGCCAGCAGCTTTGAGCCGACAAACATTCAGTACTTC. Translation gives CASSFEPTNIQYF. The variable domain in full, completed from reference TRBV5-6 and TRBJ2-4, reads DAGVTQSPTHLIKTRGQQVTLRCSPKSGHDTVSWYQQALGQGPQFIFQYYEEEERQRGNFPDRFSGHQFPNYSSELNVNALLLGDSALYLCASSFEPTNIQYFGAGTRLSVL.